This record concerns one T cell receptor (beta chain) sequence. The data were obtained in a study of T cell responses to AZD1222 COVID-19 vaccine. This CDR3 region has 17 residues. Per germline, CDR1 SGHRS and CDR2 YFSETQ. V shed 0 bases and J shed 4 bases, with 14 bases lying between them. The assay was immunoSEQ multiplex PCR, and TCRdb's table has in-frame clones only and misses some. The table records over 150,000 clones, roughly nine tenths of them present only once. The genes are TRBV5-1 and TRBJ2-6, with TRBD2 as a possible D gene (5 bases). Sequencing used peripheral blood, obtained on day 0 of AZD1222 vaccination. This clonotype originated in an adult in good health. CDR3 region: CASSLGAGVSGANVLTF. CDR3 coding DNA: TGCGCCAGCAGCTTGGGGGCCGGGGTATCAGGGGCCAACGTCCTGACTTTC.